What follows describes a single T cell receptor beta chain. Each donor was nominally healthy when sampled (though unrecorded immune exposures were likely). There are 16 residues in the CDR3. V shed 5 bases and J 0 bases; nucleotides not matched to a gene: 7. Germline CDR1 and CDR2: SEHNR and FQNEAQ (reference sequence). These data originate in a study of cytomegalovirus exposure and HLA in healthy donors. Vbeta (60) and Jbeta (13) primers were used in the PCR. The protocol was immunoSEQ multiplex PCR, while the TCRdb copy is restricted to in-frame clones and leaves out a portion. This table holds approximately 120,000 clones.

The sample consisted of PBMCs. This clonotype originated in a man aged 25-45 years in good health and CMV-seronegative. This chain connects TRBV7-9 to TRBJ2-1; TRBD2 matches at 7 bases. CDR3 region: CASSTREASSYNEQFF. Written as DNA, the CDR3 is TGTGCCAGCAGCACACGGGAGGCGAGCTCCTACAATGAGCAGTTCTTC.